This TCR beta chain was sequenced for a study of blood T cell repertoires in COVID-19. Study details: Acute-phase and convalescent COVID-19 samples originated in the United States, Italy and Spain. T cells, B-cell-depleted T cells, or PBMCs provided the cDNA or gDNA that served as material.

Original handling: Amplification from reference gene primers served as the basis for estimated nucleated cell counts. Clones were read by immunoSEQ multiplex PCR, and TCRdb kept only the in-frame ones, dropping some. That table furnishes V, J and clone size, whereas the DNA furnished D and trimming. The sample contains around 140,000 clones, roughly 80% of which appear only once. This CDR3 is 14 amino acids long. Trimming took off 0 bases at V and 2 bases at J, with 8 bases between the two ends. Germline V gene lookup returns CDR1 SGDLS and CDR2 YYNGEE. The clonotype comes from a woman over 75 with acute or convalescent COVID-19. The V gene is TRBV9, the J gene TRBJ2-5, with D maybe TRBD2 (5 bases). The specimen sequenced was peripheral blood. The CDR3 spells CASSVGWTQETQYF. CDR3 in DNA: TGTGCCAGCAGCGTAGGTTGGACTCAAGAGACCCAGTACTTC.